The source of this T cell receptor (beta chain) is a study of beta chain features in type 1 diabetes. Study summary: All samples together contributed 100 million to 120 million sorted cells for examination. General observations from the study: Within patients, naive, central memory and Treg TCRB repertoires seemed more similar than within healthy donors. All four CD4+ subsets of Type 1 diabetes patients contained TCRB CDR3s that were moderately but significantly shorter. Overrepresentation of cells with high TCR expression could result from cDNA sequencing.

Only a few counts were recorded for this clone. The antigen is unknown. Expressed TCRB transcripts were sequenced after all isolated RNA was converted to cDNA. Libraries were prepared by immunoSEQ multiplex PCR; TCRdb keeps only in-frame clonotypes and omits some of them. This sample carries nearly 700,000 clones, roughly 13% of them seen once, and the ten largest clones take approximately 0.022%. CDR1 SQVTM and CDR2 ANQGSEA come from the germline V gene. V shed 7 bases and J 7 bases; nucleotides not matched to a gene: 13. There are 13 residues in the CDR3. The TCR sequence derives from a man aged 18 to 30 with type 1 diabetes. The V and J genes are TRBV29-1 and TRBJ2-7; TRBD2 matches 7 bases. The sequenced material came from naive CD4+ T cells from blood. The CDR3 is CSAGGLRLGEQYF. The CDR3, as DNA: TGCAGCGCTGGGGGACTACGCCTCGGGGAGCAGTACTTC.